The 32 T cell receptor beta chains given below trace back to one sample, sequenced in a study of cytomegalovirus exposure and HLA in healthy donors. The PCR made use of 60 Vbeta and 13 Jbeta primers. TCRdb's table, derived via immunoSEQ multiplex PCR, lists solely in-frame clones and lacks some. The sample records 150,000 to 180,000 clones, roughly three quarters being singletons. What was sequenced was PBMCs. These receptors came from a man in his thirties or forties in good health and CMV-seropositive.

CDR3 loop: CASSRGHSGELFF. Here the CDR3 DNA reads TGTGCCAGCAGCCGTGGACACTCCGGGGAGCTGTTTTTT. The rearrangement joins TRBV7-9 to TRBJ2-2, with D possibly matching TRBD1 (5 bases). The V end lost 5 bases, the J end lost 6 bases, and 10 bases lay between the germline ends. The CDR3 loop spans 13 amino acids. CDR1 and CDR2 from the germline V gene are SEHNR and FQNEAQ (reference sequence). The full variable domain, rest sourced from reference TRBV7-9 and TRBJ2-2, is DTGVSQNPRHKITKRGQNVTFRCDPISEHNRLYWYRQTLGQGPEFLTYFQNEAQLEKSRLLSDRFSAERPKGSFSTLEIQRTEQGDSAMYLCASSRGHSGELFFGEGSRLTVL.

This chain connects TRBV5-1 to TRBJ2-3, with 8 bases lining up with TRBD1. Germline CDR1 is SGHRS and CDR2 is YFSETQ. V trimming: 3 bases; J trimming: 1 base; junction bases outside the gene matches: 1. The CDR3 is 14 amino acids. The CDR3 loop reads CASSSGQGTDTQYF. CDR3 DNA sequence: TGCGCCAGCAGCTCGGGACAGGGCACAGATACGCAGTATTTT.

This sequence joins TRBV7-2 and TRBJ1-5; 8 bases are shared with TRBD1. CDR3 length equals 15 residues. Per the germline V gene, CDR1 is SGHTA and CDR2 is FQGNSA. V was pared by 5 bases and J by 4 bases, with 7 bases of the junction left unmatched. The CDR3 bases are TGTGCCAGCAGCGCTAGCCGGGACAGGAATCAGCCCCAGCATTTT. Encoded protein: CASSASRDRNQPQHF.

V gene TRBV30 combines with J gene TRBJ2-7, with D possibly being TRBD1 (5 bases). The CDR3 has 13 residues. The V and J ends lost 0 bases and 3 bases respectively, with 9 bases between them. The germline gives CDR1 GTSNPN, CDR2 SVGIG (reference sequence). The CDR3 nucleotides are TGTGCCTGGAGTGTACAGGTTAACTACGAGCAGTACTTC. Its translation is CAWSVQVNYEQYF.

V usage is TRBV10-1 and J usage is TRBJ2-5, with TRBD2 identical over 14 bases. Germline trimming cut 3 bases from V and 5 bases from J; bases unmatched to any gene: 8. Germline V CDR1 and CDR2: WNHNN, SYGVQD (reference sequence). The CDR3 sequence is 17 residues long. CDR3 bases: TGCGCCAGCAGTGAAATGGGACTAGCGGGAGCACGGGAGACCCAGTACTTC. It codes for CASSEMGLAGARETQYF.

This clone has just a few counts. This chain connects TRBV11-3 to TRBJ2-3; perhaps TRBD2 as D (7 bases). V lost 5 bases and J lost 2, with 17 bases in between. The CDR3 is 16 residues long. The germline V gene has CDR1 SGHNT and CDR2 YENEEA. The CDR3 sequence is CASSEGGGRVTDTQYF. The CDR3 region has the DNA TGTGCCAGCAGCGAAGGGGGGGGCCGGGTCACAGATACGCAGTATTTT.

The genes are TRBV5-1 and TRBJ2-3; 16 bases agree with TRBD2. Looked up from germline, CDR1 is SGHRS and CDR2 is YFSETQ. Unmatched junction bases numbered 13, after V lost 7 bases and J lost 8 bases. There are 17 residues in the CDR3. The CDR3 protein is CASDDPGLAGGPATQYF. In DNA form, the CDR3 reads TGCGCCAGCGACGATCCGGGACTAGCGGGAGGGCCAGCTACGCAGTATTTT.

The V and J genes are TRBV12-5 and TRBJ2-3, with a weak D call TRBD2 (5 bases). The V gene's germline CDR1 is LGHNT and CDR2 FRNRAP. The CDR3 spans 18 residues. Trimming shortened V by 5 bases and J by 2 bases, and 23 bases separated the two germline ends. The CDR3 nucleotides read TGTGCTAGTGGTACCAGTGGGCGGGCCAATCGATCCACAGATACGCAGTATTTT. Its translation: CASGTSGRANRSTDTQYF.

The chain uses TRBV4-1 and TRBJ1-6; no firm D call. Between the trimmed V and J ends, which lost 4 bases and 9 bases, there was a span of 13 bases. Germline lookup yields CDR1 MGHRA and CDR2 YSYEKL. The CDR3 consists of 14 residues. Here the CDR3 reads CASSLDPGGSPLHF. The DNA for the CDR3 is TGCGCCAGCAGCCTCGACCCGGGAGGTTCACCCCTCCACTTT.

The chain couples TRBV2 to TRBJ1-1, with D possibly TRBD1 on 5 matching bases. Trimming left V 6 bases short and J 11 bases short, with 19 bases between. CDR3 length: 13 amino acids. Germline CDR1 and CDR2: SNHLY and FYNNEI. CDR3 region: CASRKTSRDTAFF. The CDR3 DNA is TGTGCCAGCAGAAAAACAAGCAGGGATACGGCTTTCTTT.

The V call is TRBV5-4, the J call TRBJ2-3; D is uncertain. The CDR3 extends over 14 amino acids. V lost 0 bases to trimming and J lost 1 base, with 6 bases between them. Germline loops: CDR1 SGHNT, CDR2 YYREEE (reference sequence). The CDR3 DNA follows: TGTGCCAGCAGCTTGGGAGCCTGCACAGATACGCAGTATTTT. It yields the protein CASSLGACTDTQYF.

This clone was recorded only once. The chain recombines TRBV4-1 with TRBJ1-1, with D possibly TRBD1 on 5 matching bases. Germline assignment: CDR1 MGHRA and CDR2 YSYEKL. CDR3 length: 16 residues. The V and J ends lost 5 bases and 0 bases respectively, with 16 bases between them. CDR3 in amino acids: CASSSPRGSMNTEAFF. Written as DNA, the CDR3 is TGCGCCAGCAGCTCGCCACGGGGGTCTATGAACACTGAAGCTTTCTTT.

The chain has TRBV13 and TRBJ2-7, with 8 bases lining up with TRBD1. J gave up 3 bases and V 0 bases, and 7 bases lay outside the gene matches. This CDR3 is built from 16 residues. CDR1 is PRHDT and CDR2 is FYEKMQ in the germline V gene (reference sequence). The CDR3 protein is CASSLGLRDRLYEQYF. The DNA of the CDR3 is TGTGCCAGCAGCTTAGGCCTTCGGGACAGGCTCTACGAGCAGTACTTC.

The chain links TRBV5-6 to TRBJ1-5, with 8 bases fitting TRBD1. The V gene's germline CDR1 is SGHDT and CDR2 YYEEEE. V shed 1 base, J shed 2 bases, and the junction held 11 bases outside the gene matches. The CDR3 spans 18 residues. In nucleotides, the CDR3 is TGTGCCAGCAGCTTGAGTGGACAGGGAGGGTTTCGCAATCAGCCCCAGCATTTT. This codes for CASSLSGQGGFRNQPQHF.

This chain uses TRBV7-2 with TRBJ2-7; a weak D match, TRBD2 (6 bases). Germline V CDR1 and CDR2: SGHTA, FQGNSA. The V and J ends lost 1 base and 5 bases respectively, with 9 bases between them. CDR3 length equals 13 residues. CDR3 nucleotides: TGTGCCAGCAGCTTAGACGGGGGACACGAGCAGTACTTC. It encodes CASSLDGGHEQYF.

The chain couples TRBV28 to TRBJ2-7; 11 nucleotides agree with TRBD1. This CDR3 has 14 residues. The V segment lost 5 bases and the J segment 4 bases; nucleotides outside the gene matches: 4. Germline values: CDR1 MDHEN, CDR2 SYDVKM. As DNA, the CDR3 is TGTGCCAGCAGTGTTGGGACAGGGGGGTACGAGCAGTACTTC. Its protein product is CASSVGTGGYEQYF.

This chain links TRBV30 with TRBJ2-1; 11 nucleotides match TRBD2. The CDR3 sequence is 17 residues long. V dropped 5 bases and J dropped 1; count of bases not matched to a gene: 10. Germline V gene sequence: CDR1 GTSNPN, CDR2 SVGIG (reference sequence). CDR3 residues: CAWGPPGLAVSYNEQFF. The CDR3 nucleotides read TGTGCCTGGGGCCCCCCGGGACTAGCGGTTTCCTACAATGAGCAGTTCTTC.

The chain combines TRBV6-5 with TRBJ1-4, with a possible D match to TRBD1 (5 bases). The V end lost 10 bases, the J end lost 7 bases, and 16 bases lay between the germline ends. The CDR3 is 13 amino acids. Germline CDR1 reads MNHEY; CDR2 reads SVGAGI. CDR3 nucleotides: TGTGCCACCTCTGGGGGGGATTTTGAAAAACTGTTTTTT. This sequence encodes CATSGGDFEKLFF.

The chain uses TRBV18 and TRBJ2-7; 14 bases line up with TRBD2. The length of the CDR3 is 15 residues. Germline V gives CDR1 KGHSH, CDR2 LQKENI. With V trimmed by 5 bases and J by 5 bases, 5 bases remained unmatched. The CDR3 loop reads CASSGTSGSSDEQYF. The CDR3 DNA follows: TGTGCCAGCTCAGGGACTAGCGGGAGCTCAGACGAGCAGTACTTC.

This sequence joins TRBV28 and TRBJ2-7, with TRBD2 as a possible D gene (6 bases). V was clipped by 5 bases and J by 3 bases, with 20 bases between them. This CDR3 comprises 16 residues. CDR1 and CDR2 from the germline V gene are MDHEN and SYDVKM. The chain's CDR3 is CASSRTGGLEGYEQYF. Written as DNA, the CDR3 is TGTGCCAGCAGTCGCACAGGTGGACTGGAGGGCTACGAGCAGTACTTC.

The gene calls are TRBV10-1 and TRBJ2-1, with D maybe TRBD2 (6 bases). With 3 bases removed from V and 3 bases from J, the gap between germline ends came to 24 bases. Per germline, CDR1 WNHNN and CDR2 SYGVQD (reference sequence). This CDR3 spans 19 amino acids. CDR3 in amino acids: CASSDPTRPVDGGYNEQFF. The CDR3 nucleotides read TGCGCCAGCAGTGACCCTACCCGCCCTGTCGACGGGGGCTACAATGAGCAGTTCTTC.

V is TRBV5-6 and J is TRBJ2-3, with 9 bases aligning to TRBD2. CDR1 is SGHDT and CDR2 is YYEEEE in the germline V gene. V lost 0 bases to trimming and J lost 5 bases; unmatched junction nucleotides: 10. This CDR3 spans 17 amino acids. For the CDR3, the DNA is TGTGCCAGCAGCTTGGTGCGGCGGGAGGGCCGTGGAGATACGCAGTATTTT. It encodes CASSLVRREGRGDTQYF. Full variable domain (rest looked up from reference TRBV5-6 and TRBJ2-3): DAGVTQSPTHLIKTRGQQVTLRCSPKSGHDTVSWYQQALGQGPQFIFQYYEEEERQRGNFPDRFSGHQFPNYSSELNVNALLLGDSALYLCASSLVRREGRGDTQYFGPGTRLTVL.

This clone was seen a few times. This chain joins TRBV28 and TRBJ1-2, with TRBD1 identical over 10 bases. The CDR3 runs to 15 residues. Germline V gene lookup returns CDR1 MDHEN and CDR2 SYDVKM. Unmatched junction bases numbered 10, after V lost 4 bases and J lost 8 bases. The DNA of the CDR3 is TGTGCCAGCAGTTCTTCCATGGGACAGGGGAGGGGCTACACCTTC. Protein product: CASSSSMGQGRGYTF.

This clone was seen just once. The V and J genes are TRBV7-3 and TRBJ2-2; 7 nucleotides align to TRBD1. Germline V gene sequence: CDR1 SGHTA, CDR2 FQGTGA. The CDR3 contains 17 residues. V lost 4 bases to trimming and J lost 5 bases; unmatched junction nucleotides: 13. The CDR3 spells CASSSPTGTAFTGELFF. CDR3 in DNA: TGTGCCAGCAGCTCCCCCACCGGGACAGCTTTTACCGGGGAGCTGTTTTTT.

This clone came up once. The rearrangement joins TRBV5-1 to TRBJ2-5; TRBD2 agrees at 10 bases. This CDR3 region has 13 residues. Trimming cost V 9 bases and J 5 bases; bases outside gene matches: 7. CDR1 is SGHRS, CDR2 YFSETQ, per germline. CDR3 nucleotides: TGCGCCAACAAGCGGGGGGGCGGGGAGACCCAGTACTTC. It translates to CANKRGGGETQYF.

This rearrangement joins TRBV5-1 to TRBJ1-2, with no clear D. Trimming shortened V by 0 bases and J by 5 bases, and 11 bases separated the two germline ends. This CDR3 contains 14 residues. The germline V gene has CDR1 SGHRS and CDR2 YFSETQ. The CDR3 DNA follows: TGCGCCAGCAGCTTGGACAGCCTCCTTTATGGCTACACCTTC. This codes for CASSLDSLLYGYTF.

This clone was observed once. V usage is TRBV27 and J usage is TRBJ2-3; 7 bases agree with TRBD2. The CDR3 extends over 14 amino acids. Germline V lookup: CDR1 MNHEY, CDR2 SMNVEV (reference sequence). The junction had 1 base not matched to a gene; V was cut back by 4 bases and J by 0 bases. The CDR3 sequence is CASSWGGSTDTQYF. The CDR3, as DNA: TGTGCCAGCAGTTGGGGGGGAAGCACAGATACGCAGTATTTT.

V is TRBV13 and J is TRBJ1-1; possible D gene TRBD1, 6 bases. The length of the CDR3 is 14 residues. V lost 5 bases, J lost 8 bases, and 18 bases lay in between. From germline, CDR1 is PRHDT and CDR2 FYEKMQ (reference sequence). CDR3 in DNA: TGTGCCAGCAGCGCGACTGCGGGGGCAATAGAAGCTTTCTTT. It specifies CASSATAGAIEAFF.

The chain is built from TRBV15 and TRBJ2-1, with 7 bases matching TRBD1. The CDR3 consists of 13 residues. Germline V gene lookup returns CDR1 LNHNV and CDR2 YYDKDF (reference sequence). J lost 12 bases, V lost 5 bases, and 10 bases had no gene match. CDR3 loop: CATSLDRVAGQFF. CDR3 nucleotide sequence: TGTGCCACCAGCTTAGACAGGGTAGCCGGGCAGTTCTTC.

Only a few counts were recorded for this clone. The rearrangement joins TRBV5-1 to TRBJ2-5; 7 bases are a match to TRBD1. The CDR3 is 14 amino acids. After removal of 3 bases from V and 2 bases from J, the junction contained 4 bases not matched to a gene. The V gene's germline CDR1 is SGHRS and CDR2 YFSETQ. CDR3: CASSSGQQQETQYF. The CDR3 coding sequence is TGCGCCAGCAGCTCGGGACAGCAACAAGAGACCCAGTACTTC.

In this sample, this clone turned up a few times. The genes are TRBV5-4 and TRBJ1-1; 7 positions agree with TRBD1. This CDR3 has 14 residues. CDR1 and CDR2 from the germline V gene are SGHNT and YYREEE (reference sequence). V lost 0 bases and J lost 4; bases outside the gene matches: 3. The CDR3 is CASSLVAGGTEAFF. Written as DNA, the CDR3 is TGTGCCAGCAGCTTGGTGGCAGGGGGCACTGAAGCTTTCTTT. The full variable domain, its missing parts supplied by reference TRBV5-4 and TRBJ1-1, is ETGVTQSPTHLIKTRGQQVTLRCSSQSGHNTVSWYQQALGQGPQFIFQYYREEENGRGNFPPRFSGLQFPNYSSELNVNALELDDSALYLCASSLVAGGTEAFFGQGTRLTVV.

The chain uses TRBV7-9 and TRBJ1-2; 9 positions match TRBD1. The CDR3 extends over 13 amino acids. The J segment lost 8 bases and the V segment lost 5 bases, leaving 6 bases of the junction unmatched. Germline V gene lookup returns CDR1 SEHNR and CDR2 FQNEAQ (reference sequence). The CDR3 protein is CASSLQGASGYTF. Here the CDR3 DNA reads TGTGCCAGCAGCCTACAGGGGGCGAGCGGCTACACCTTC.